This T cell receptor beta chain came from a study of T cells in Graves' hyperthyroidism and ophthalmopathy. Looking at the study overall: Upon initial diagnosis and before any treatment, peripheral blood was collected. The study's findings and limits: The majority of expanded thyroid clonotypes above 0.001 also appeared in blood. With a median lead of 6.5 months before onset, the model predicted ophthalmopathy.

The germline V gene encodes CDR1 GTSNPN and CDR2 SVGIG (reference sequence). The CDR3 has 13 residues. The ends lost 0 bases at V and 2 bases at J; junction bases unmatched: 1. Template material for amplifying TCR beta CDR3 regions consisted of RNA transcripts. With the HTBI primer set, the TCR CDR3 went through a first round of RT-PCR. MiXCR was run by TCRdb on the multiplex PCR reads, yielding one entry per CDR3 protein. This sample has 250,000 to 300,000 distinct CDR3 sequences, with roughly a fifth found just once. Criteria for exclusion of patients were uncontrolled infection, other autoimmune disease, pregnancy or lactation. This clonotype was counted at least ten times. The antigen is unknown.

The sequence was obtained from a man aged 50 or older with Graves' ophthalmopathy. Material for sequencing was blood. The chain couples TRBV30 to TRBJ2-7; 7 bases map to TRBD2. The CDR3 here is CAWSVAGAYEQYF. CDR3 DNA: TGTGCCTGGAGTGTCGCGGGAGCCTACGAGCAGTACTTC.